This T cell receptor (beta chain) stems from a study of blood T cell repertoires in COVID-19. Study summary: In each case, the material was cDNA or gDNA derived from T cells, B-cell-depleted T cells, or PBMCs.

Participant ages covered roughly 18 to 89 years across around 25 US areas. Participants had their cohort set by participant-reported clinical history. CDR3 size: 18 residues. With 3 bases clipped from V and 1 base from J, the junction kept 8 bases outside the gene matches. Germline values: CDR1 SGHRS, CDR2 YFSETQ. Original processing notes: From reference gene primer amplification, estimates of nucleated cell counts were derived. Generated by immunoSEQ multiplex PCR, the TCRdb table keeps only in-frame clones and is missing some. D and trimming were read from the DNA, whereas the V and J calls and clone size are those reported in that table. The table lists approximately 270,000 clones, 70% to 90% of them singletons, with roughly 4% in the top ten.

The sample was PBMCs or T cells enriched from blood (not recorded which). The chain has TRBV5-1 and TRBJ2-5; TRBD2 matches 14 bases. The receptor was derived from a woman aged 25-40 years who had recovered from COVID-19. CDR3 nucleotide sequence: TGCGCCAGCAGCTCTGGACTAGCGGGGGGAGGGGCCCAAGAGACCCAGTACTTC. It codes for CASSSGLAGGGAQETQYF.